This T cell receptor (beta chain) appears in the sequencing data of a study of blood T cell repertoires in COVID-19. As for the study in general: Samples taken during acute and convalescent COVID-19 were collected in the United States, Italy and Spain. PBMCs, B-cell-depleted T cells, or T cells were the source of the cDNA or gDNA that made up the material.

As handled by the study authors: Nucleated cell counts were estimated from reference gene primer amplification. The data were produced by immunoSEQ multiplex PCR, yet TCRdb's version contains in-frame clones alone and is incomplete. The V and J calls and the clone size are those of that table, but D and trimming were determined from the DNA. The sample lists under 200,000 clones; about 86% were seen once. The material sequenced was peripheral blood. This clonotype was obtained from a woman of 80 years or more in a cohort sampled during active or convalescent COVID-19.

The CDR3 coding sequence is TGTGCCAGCAGTCCCCGAGGCTCCTACGAGCAGTACGTC. Amino acids: CASSPRGSYEQYV. This chain joins TRBV6-5 and TRBJ2-7; D not certain. CDR3 size: 13 residues. Germline V lookup: CDR1 MNHEY, CDR2 SVGAGI. V shed 5 bases and J shed 0 bases, with 8 bases lying between them.